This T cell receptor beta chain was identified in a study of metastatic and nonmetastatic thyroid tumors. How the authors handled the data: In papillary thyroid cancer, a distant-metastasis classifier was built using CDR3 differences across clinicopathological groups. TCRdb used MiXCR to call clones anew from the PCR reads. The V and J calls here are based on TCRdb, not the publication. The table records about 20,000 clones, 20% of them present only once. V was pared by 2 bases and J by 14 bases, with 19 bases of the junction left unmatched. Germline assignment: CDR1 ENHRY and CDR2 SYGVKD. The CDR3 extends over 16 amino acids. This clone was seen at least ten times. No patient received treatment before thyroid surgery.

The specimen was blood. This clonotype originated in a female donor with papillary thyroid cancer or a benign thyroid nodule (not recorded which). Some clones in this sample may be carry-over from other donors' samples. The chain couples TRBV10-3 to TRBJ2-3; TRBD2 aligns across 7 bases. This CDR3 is CAISEGGGLTDLSLYF. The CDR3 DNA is TGTGCCATCAGTGAGGGGGGGGGACTAACCGACCTATCGCTGTATTTT.